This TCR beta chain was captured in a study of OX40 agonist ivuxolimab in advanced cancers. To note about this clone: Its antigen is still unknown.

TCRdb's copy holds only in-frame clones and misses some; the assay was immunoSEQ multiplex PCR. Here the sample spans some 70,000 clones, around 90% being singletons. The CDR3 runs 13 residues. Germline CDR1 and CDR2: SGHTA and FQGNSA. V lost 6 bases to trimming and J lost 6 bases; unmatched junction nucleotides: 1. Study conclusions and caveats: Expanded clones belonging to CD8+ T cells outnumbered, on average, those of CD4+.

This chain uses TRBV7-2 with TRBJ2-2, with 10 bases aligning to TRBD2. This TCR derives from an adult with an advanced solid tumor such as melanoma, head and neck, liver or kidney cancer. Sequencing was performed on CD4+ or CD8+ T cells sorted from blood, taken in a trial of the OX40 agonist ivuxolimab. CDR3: CASRAGGPGELFF. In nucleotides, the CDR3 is TGTGCCAGCAGAGCGGGAGGGCCCGGGGAGCTGTTTTTT.